Below, 26 T cell receptor beta chains from the same sample are listed, as sequenced in a study of blood T cell repertoires in COVID-19. The method was immunoSEQ multiplex PCR; TCRdb's version includes in-frame clones alone and lacks a portion of them. The data contain some 73,000 clones, 82% of them singletons. Sequencing was carried out using peripheral blood. Source of these receptors: a woman aged 55 to 70 with acute or convalescent COVID-19.

This clone was seen a handful of times. The genes are TRBV5-1 and TRBJ1-1; 7 bases are shared with TRBD1. Germline V gene lookup returns CDR1 SGHRS and CDR2 YFSETQ. The ends lost 5 bases at V and 11 bases at J; junction bases unmatched: 9. The length of the CDR3 is 12 residues. In DNA, the CDR3 is TGCGCCAGCAGGTCCCAAACAGGGGACGCTTTCTTT. It yields the protein CASRSQTGDAFF.

The chain recombines TRBV6-6 with TRBJ1-5; no definite D call. The germline V and J ends were trimmed by 6 bases and 4 bases, with 7 bases remaining between them. The CDR3 length is 12 residues. Germline V gene sequence: CDR1 MNHNY, CDR2 SVGAGI (reference sequence). The CDR3 DNA follows: TGTGCCAGCAGGTCCAATAATCAGCCCCAGCATTTT. Protein product: CASRSNNQPQHF.

This chain connects TRBV20-1 to TRBJ1-1; possible D gene TRBD1, 5 bases. Germline V gives CDR1 DFQATT, CDR2 SNEGSKA (reference sequence). Trimming stripped 6 bases from V and 6 bases from J, with 11 bases between. CDR3 length: 11 residues. The CDR3 DNA sequence: TGCAGTGCGCATGGAGGGGCTGAAGCTTTCTTT. Protein: CSAHGGAEAFF.

This chain links TRBV11-2 with TRBJ2-1; 9 nucleotides agree with TRBD2. This CDR3 region has 14 residues. The germline V gene has CDR1 SGHAT and CDR2 FQNNGV. J gave up 3 bases and V 6 bases, and 3 bases lay outside the gene matches. CDR3 in amino acids: CASSSGRGYNEQFF. Written as DNA, the CDR3 is TGTGCCAGCAGTAGCGGGAGAGGCTACAATGAGCAGTTCTTC.

This chain links TRBV5-1 with TRBJ1-2; TRBD1 is a possible D gene (6 bases). The CDR3 contains 18 residues. CDR1 is SGHRS, CDR2 YFSETQ, per germline. Trimming left V 4 bases short and J 7 bases short, with 29 bases between. The CDR3 nucleotides read TGCGCCAGCAGCCGTTCCGGTGATCCGGGAGGGGGTCCCGGTGGCTACACCTTC. Its translation: CASSRSGDPGGGPGGYTF.

The genes are TRBV5-5 and TRBJ1-5; the D is unclear. The CDR3 contains 13 residues. Germline V gene data show CDR1 as SGHKS and CDR2 as YYEKEE (reference sequence). The V gene lost 0 bases and the J gene lost 4 bases, with 5 bases spanning the gap. CDR3 bases: TGTGCCAGCAGCTTGGGGGAGAATCAGCCCCAGCATTTT. Its translation: CASSLGENQPQHF. Complete variable domain (other parts from reference TRBV5-5 and TRBJ1-5): DAGVTQSPTHLIKTRGQQVTLRCSPISGHKSVSWYQQVLGQGPQFIFQYYEKEERGRGNFPDRFSARQFPNYSSELNVNALLLGDSALYLCASSLGENQPQHFGDGTRLSIL.

CDR3: CASSPTLSRSTEAFF. CDR3 DNA: TGTGCCAGCAGCCCTACCCTGTCCCGGAGCACTGAAGCTTTCTTT. The chain couples TRBV5-4 to TRBJ1-1, with D unresolved. Between the trimmed V and J ends, which lost 4 bases and 4 bases, there was a span of 17 bases. This CDR3 has 15 residues. Germline CDR1 SGHNT, CDR2 YYREEE (reference sequence).

V gene TRBV2 combines with J gene TRBJ1-2; 7 bases align to TRBD1. This CDR3 is built from 13 residues. With 6 bases clipped from V and 7 bases from J, the junction kept 8 bases outside the gene matches. In germline, CDR1 is SNHLY, CDR2 FYNNEI. The CDR3 loop reads CASSRQGISGYTF. CDR3 DNA: TGTGCCAGCAGCCGACAGGGAATCTCTGGCTACACCTTC.

This sequence joins TRBV2 and TRBJ2-3; TRBD2 agrees at 7 bases. V was pared by 6 bases and J by 2 bases, with 8 bases of the junction left unmatched. The CDR3 is 15 amino acids. From germline, CDR1 is SNHLY and CDR2 FYNNEI. The CDR3 sequence: CASRGLGPTTDTQYF. The CDR3 region has the DNA TGTGCCAGCAGAGGACTAGGACCTACCACAGATACGCAGTATTTT.

This chain connects TRBV11-3 to TRBJ1-6; no reliable D call. V lost 2 bases and J lost 5, with 4 bases in between. The length of the CDR3 is 13 residues. Germline-derived CDR1 and CDR2 are SGHNT and YENEEA. The CDR3 DNA reads TGTGCCAGCAGCTTAACTCATAATTCACCCCTCCACTTT. This sequence encodes CASSLTHNSPLHF. Based on the CDR3 plus reference TRBV11-3 and TRBJ1-6, the full variable domain is EAGVVQSPRYKIIEKKQPVAFWCNPISGHNTLYWYLQNLGQGPELLIRYENEEAVDDSQLPKDRFSAERLKGVDSTLKIQPAELGDSAVYLCASSLTHNSPLHFGNGTRLTVT.

The chain joins TRBV3-1 (or the pseudogene TRBV3-2) to TRBJ2-3; no reliable D call. Per germline, CDR1 LGHDT and CDR2 YNNKEL (reference sequence). Trimming stripped 4 bases from V and 5 bases from J, with 7 bases between. CDR3 length: 12 residues. The CDR3 bases are TGTGCCAGCAGCCCTGGAGTAGATACGCAGTATTTT. This codes for CASSPGVDTQYF.

The chain has TRBV9 and TRBJ1-6, with TRBD1 as a possible D gene (5 bases). CDR1 is SGDLS, CDR2 YYNGEE, per germline. The CDR3 consists of 13 residues. Trimming removed 3 bases from V and 8 bases from J, with 9 bases in between. For the CDR3, the DNA is TGTGCCAGCAGCGGGGGAGGGGATTCACCCCTCCACTTT. Translation: CASSGGGDSPLHF.

CDR3 sequence (DNA): TGTGCCAGCAGCTTAGCCGGTTGGCAGGGCGGCACTGAAGCTTTCTTT. Encoded protein: CASSLAGWQGGTEAFF. The chain employs TRBV7-6 and TRBJ1-1, with D tentatively TRBD1 (5 bases). Germline CDR1 is SGHVS and CDR2 is FNYEAQ. The CDR3 is made up of 16 amino acids. The V and J ends lost 0 bases and 4 bases respectively, with 15 bases between them.

This clone was counted only a few times. The CDR3 nucleotides read TGTGCCAGCAGCAAAGGACTAGCGGGAACACGCGAGCAGTACTTC. Amino acid sequence: CASSKGLAGTREQYF. The rearrangement joins TRBV3-1 (or the pseudogene TRBV3-2) to TRBJ2-7; 12 bases fit TRBD2. Per the germline V gene, CDR1 is LGHDT and CDR2 is YNNKEL (reference sequence). The CDR3 loop spans 15 amino acids. V dropped 5 bases and J dropped 6; count of bases not matched to a gene: 8.

The chain combines TRBV5-8 with TRBJ2-7; D might be TRBD2 (6 bases). V was trimmed by 4 bases and J by 0 bases, leaving 14 bases between them. Germline lookup yields CDR1 SGHTS and CDR2 YDEGEE. CDR3 length equals 15 residues. CDR3 amino acids: CASSGWGRSSYEQYF. Here the CDR3 DNA reads TGTGCCAGCAGCGGCTGGGGGAGGAGCTCCTACGAGCAGTACTTC.

The count of this clone is one. The V call is TRBV27, the J call TRBJ1-2; 11 nucleotides match TRBD1. V lost 5 bases to trimming and J lost 4 bases; unmatched junction nucleotides: 6. This CDR3 spans 15 amino acids. Germline V gene sequence: CDR1 MNHEY, CDR2 SMNVEV (reference sequence). CDR3: CASSPGQGAPYGYTF. The CDR3 region has the DNA TGTGCCAGCAGTCCCGGACAGGGGGCTCCCTATGGCTACACCTTC.

The chain joins TRBV30 to TRBJ1-1; 8 nucleotides agree with TRBD1. The V gene end was trimmed by 0 bases and the J gene end by 3 bases; junction bases not matched to a gene: 0. CDR3 size: 13 residues. The germline V gene encodes CDR1 GTSNPN and CDR2 SVGIG (reference sequence). The CDR3 loop is CAWSVQGDTEAFF. The CDR3 DNA sequence: TGTGCCTGGAGTGTACAGGGGGACACTGAAGCTTTCTTT.

Only one count was recorded for this clone. The CDR3 DNA reads as TGCAGCGCCAGCGGGACAGGGGGCGGAATGAACACTGAAGCTTTCTTT. Its protein is CSASGTGGGMNTEAFF. V usage is TRBV29-1 and J usage is TRBJ1-1; 12 nucleotides line up with TRBD1. The CDR3 has 16 amino acids. V was clipped by 7 bases and J by 0 bases; unmatched bases: 9. Per the germline V gene, CDR1 is SQVTM and CDR2 is ANQGSEA. Drawing the rest from reference TRBV29-1 and TRBJ1-1, the complete variable domain is SAVISQKPSRDICQRGTSLTIQCQVDSQVTMMFWYRQQPGQSLTLIATANQGSEATYESGFVIDKFPISRPNLTFSTLTVSNMSPEDSSIYLCSASGTGGGMNTEAFFGQGTRLTVV.

The genes are TRBV18 and TRBJ1-6; D remains unclear. Trimming removed 5 bases at V and 7 bases at J, with 12 bases between. The germline V gene has CDR1 KGHSH and CDR2 LQKENI. This CDR3 has 14 amino acids. The CDR3: CASSVSNRNSPLHF. In nucleotides, the CDR3 is TGTGCCAGCTCAGTCAGTAACAGAAATTCACCCCTCCACTTT. The whole variable domain, remainder taken from reference TRBV18 and TRBJ1-6, is NAGVMQNPRHLVRRRGQEARLRCSPMKGHSHVYWYRQLPEEGLKFMVYLQKENIIDESGMPKERFSAEFPKEGPSILRIQQVVRGDSAAYFCASSVSNRNSPLHFGNGTRLTVT.

This clone was found a few times. The chain couples TRBV3-1 (or the pseudogene TRBV3-2) to TRBJ2-7, with D maybe TRBD2 (7 bases). The CDR3 has 17 amino acids. CDR1 and CDR2 (germline): LGHDT, YNNKEL (reference sequence). V shed 0 bases and J shed 2 bases, with 17 bases lying between them. This CDR3 reads CASSQDWEGVVPYEQYF. The CDR3 region has the DNA TGTGCCAGCAGCCAAGATTGGGAGGGGGTGGTACCCTACGAGCAGTACTTC.

The rearrangement joins TRBV3-1 (or the pseudogene TRBV3-2) to TRBJ2-1; no reliable D call. Germline loops: CDR1 LGHDT, CDR2 YNNKEL (reference sequence). With 3 bases removed from V and 8 bases from J, the gap between germline ends came to 8 bases. The length of the CDR3 is 12 residues. In nucleotides, the CDR3 is TGTGCCAGCAGCCAGACTCGGGATGAGCAGTTCTTC. The encoded protein is CASSQTRDEQFF.

V is TRBV5-1 and J is TRBJ2-5; D unclear. V was shortened by 0 bases and J by 2 bases, with 11 bases between the two germline ends. Germline V gene lookup returns CDR1 SGHRS and CDR2 YFSETQ. The CDR3 spans 15 residues. The CDR3 sequence is CASSLDGSRQETQYF. CDR3 bases: TGCGCCAGCAGCTTGGATGGCAGTCGTCAAGAGACCCAGTACTTC.

This chain connects TRBV7-3 to TRBJ2-1; 10 bases agree with TRBD2. The CDR3 is made up of 15 amino acids. V trimming: 5 bases; J trimming: 4 bases; junction bases outside the gene matches: 5. The germline gives CDR1 SGHTA, CDR2 FQGTGA. The CDR3 bases are TGTGCCAGCAGCCGAACTAGCGGGGCTTACAATGAGCAGTTCTTC. The encoded protein is CASSRTSGAYNEQFF. Full variable domain (missing parts from reference TRBV7-3 and TRBJ2-1): GAGVSQTPSNKVTEKGKYVELRCDPISGHTALYWYRQSLGQGPEFLIYFQGTGAADDSGLPNDRFFAVRPEGSVSTLKIQRTERGDSAVYLCASSRTSGAYNEQFFGPGTRLTVL.

This chain joins TRBV3-1 (or the pseudogene TRBV3-2) and TRBJ2-5; 10 bases agree with TRBD2. CDR1 and CDR2 from the germline V gene are LGHDT and YNNKEL (reference sequence). The CDR3 is 15 residues long. Trimming took 2 bases from V and 6 from J; bases not matched to a gene: 6. For the CDR3, the DNA is TGTGCCAGCAGCCAACTTAGCGGGGGGCAAAAGACCCAGTACTTC. Its translation is CASSQLSGGQKTQYF.

This clone has more than one count but fewer than ten. The rearrangement uses TRBV27 and TRBJ1-2; tentative D call: TRBD1 (6 bases). There are 20 residues in the CDR3. V lost 7 bases and J 3 bases, leaving 33 bases between the germline ends. Germline V lookup: CDR1 MNHEY, CDR2 SMNVEV (reference sequence). The DNA for the CDR3 is TGTGCCAGCAAACCGACTAAAGCCCCTACAGTGGGGGGGCGCGACTATGGCTACACCTTC. Protein product: CASKPTKAPTVGGRDYGYTF.

This sequence joins TRBV2 and TRBJ2-1; 7 bases align to TRBD2. J was trimmed by 8 bases and V by 5 bases; bases with no gene match: 3. Germline loops: CDR1 SNHLY, CDR2 FYNNEI. This CDR3 comprises 12 residues. In DNA form, the CDR3 reads TGTGCCAGCAGTTGGACTAGGTATGAGCAGTTCTTC. This codes for CASSWTRYEQFF.